This T cell receptor (beta chain) was captured in a study of blood T cell repertoires in COVID-19. In the study overall: Italy, Spain and the United States were the sources of the convalescent and acute COVID-19 samples. In each case, the material was cDNA or gDNA derived from T cells, B-cell-depleted T cells, or PBMCs.

This CDR3 is built from 13 residues. Deletions cut 0 bases from V and 4 bases from J, with 7 bases between. Germline CDR1 and CDR2: SGHDT and YYEEEE. This clone was seen just once. TCRdb's copy holds only in-frame clones and misses some; the assay was immunoSEQ multiplex PCR. There are under 200,000 clones in the sample; around 84% occur only once, and roughly 7% lies in the top ten. The TCR comes from a man in his forties or fifties with active or convalescent COVID-19. Sample: peripheral blood. The gene calls are TRBV5-6 and TRBJ1-1, with a tentative D call TRBD1 (6 bases). The CDR3 bases are TGTGCCAGCAGCTTGGACAGGGCCACTGAAGCTTTCTTT. Protein: CASSLDRATEAFF.